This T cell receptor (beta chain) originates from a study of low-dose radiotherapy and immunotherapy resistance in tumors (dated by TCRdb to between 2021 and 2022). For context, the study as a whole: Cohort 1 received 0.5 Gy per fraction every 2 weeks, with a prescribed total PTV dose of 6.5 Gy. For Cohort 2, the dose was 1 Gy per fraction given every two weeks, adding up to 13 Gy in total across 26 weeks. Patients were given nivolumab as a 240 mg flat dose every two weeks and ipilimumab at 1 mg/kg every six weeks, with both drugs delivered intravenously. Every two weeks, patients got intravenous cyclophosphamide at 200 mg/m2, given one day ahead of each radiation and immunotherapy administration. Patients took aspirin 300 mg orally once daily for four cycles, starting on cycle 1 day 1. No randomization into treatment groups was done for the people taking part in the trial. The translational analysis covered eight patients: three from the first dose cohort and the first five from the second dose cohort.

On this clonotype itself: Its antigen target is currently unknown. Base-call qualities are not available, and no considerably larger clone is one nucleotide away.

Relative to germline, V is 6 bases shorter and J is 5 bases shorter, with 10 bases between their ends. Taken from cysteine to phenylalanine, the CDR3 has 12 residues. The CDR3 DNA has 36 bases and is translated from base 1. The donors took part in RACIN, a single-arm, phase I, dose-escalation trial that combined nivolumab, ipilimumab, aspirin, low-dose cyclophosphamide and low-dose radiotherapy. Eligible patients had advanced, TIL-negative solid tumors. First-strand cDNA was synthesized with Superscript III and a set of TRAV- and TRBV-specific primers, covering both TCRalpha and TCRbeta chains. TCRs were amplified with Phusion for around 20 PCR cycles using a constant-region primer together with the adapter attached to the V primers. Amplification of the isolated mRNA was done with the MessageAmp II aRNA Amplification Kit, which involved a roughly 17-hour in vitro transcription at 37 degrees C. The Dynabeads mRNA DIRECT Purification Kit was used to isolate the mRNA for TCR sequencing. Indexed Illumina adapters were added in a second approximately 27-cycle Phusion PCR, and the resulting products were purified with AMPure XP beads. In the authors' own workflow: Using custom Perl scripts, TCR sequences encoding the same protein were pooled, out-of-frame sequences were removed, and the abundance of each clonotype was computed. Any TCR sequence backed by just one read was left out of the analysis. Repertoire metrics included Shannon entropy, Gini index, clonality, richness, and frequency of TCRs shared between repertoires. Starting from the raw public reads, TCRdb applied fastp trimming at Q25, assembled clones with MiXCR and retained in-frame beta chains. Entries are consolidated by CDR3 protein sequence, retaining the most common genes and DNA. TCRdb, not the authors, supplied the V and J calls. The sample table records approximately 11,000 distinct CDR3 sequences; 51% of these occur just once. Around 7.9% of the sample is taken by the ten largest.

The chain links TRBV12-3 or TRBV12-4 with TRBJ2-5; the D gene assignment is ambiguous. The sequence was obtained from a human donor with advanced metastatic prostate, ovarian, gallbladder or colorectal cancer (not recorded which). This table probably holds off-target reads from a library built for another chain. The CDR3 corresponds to CASRVLGETQYF. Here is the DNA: TGTGCCAGCAGGGTCTTGGGGGAGACCCAGTACTTC.